These 8 T cell receptor beta chains were all obtained from the same sample, sequenced in a study of T cells in Graves' hyperthyroidism and ophthalmopathy. It was RNA transcripts that yielded the amplified TCR beta CDR3 regions. Initially, a first-round RT-PCR of the TCR CDR3 employed the HTBI primer set. TCRdb re-analysed the multiplex PCR reads in MiXCR, keeping a single row per CDR3 protein. The sample has some 690,000 distinct CDR3 sequences; around 15% are singletons. Sequenced: blood. All receptors come from a man aged 50 or older with Graves' hyperthyroidism.

Many counts were recorded for this clonotype. The chain recombines TRBV27 with TRBJ1-5; the D is unclear. Germline lookup yields CDR1 MNHEY and CDR2 SMNVEV (reference sequence). V lost 0 bases and J 2 bases, leaving 5 bases between the germline ends. CDR3 length: 14 residues. The CDR3 here is CASSLSGGNQPQHF. DNA of the CDR3: TGTGCCAGCAGTTTATCGGGTGGCAATCAGCCCCAGCATTTT.

In this sample, this clonotype turned up many times. The chain has TRBV11-2 and TRBJ1-1, with D uncertain. Looked up from germline, CDR1 is SGHAT and CDR2 is FQNNGV. The V end lost 5 bases, the J end lost 3 bases, and 16 bases lay between the germline ends. The CDR3 runs to 15 residues. In DNA, the CDR3 is TGTGCCAGCAGCCGACTACGGGGTGGGCACACTGAAGCTTTCTTT. Protein sequence: CASSRLRGGHTEAFF.

This clonotype occurred many times. The gene calls are TRBV6-1 and TRBJ1-2, with D perhaps TRBD1 (6 bases). Germline CDR1 reads MNHNS; CDR2 reads SASEGT. V was trimmed by 4 bases and J by 5 bases, leaving 11 bases between them. This CDR3 contains 13 residues. CDR3 coding DNA: TGTGCCAGCAGTGGGGACAAGGTGTATGGCTACACCTTC. This codes for CASSGDKVYGYTF.

This clonotype was detected many times. The chain combines TRBV27 with TRBJ2-7; 9 bases are shared with TRBD1. V gave up 2 bases and J gave up 5 bases; unmatched junction bases: 7. The CDR3 covers 15 residues. CDR1 and CDR2 from the germline V gene are MNHEY and SMNVEV (reference sequence). The CDR3 reads CASSLRDRAYDEQYF. The CDR3 coding sequence is TGTGCCAGCAGTTTACGGGACAGGGCCTACGACGAGCAGTACTTC.

This clonotype showed up just a few times. J is TRBJ1-1 and V is TRBV20-1, with a tentative D call TRBD1 (6 bases). This CDR3 has 16 amino acids. The V and J ends lost 5 bases and 2 bases respectively, with 21 bases between them. Per germline, CDR1 DFQATT and CDR2 SNEGSKA (reference sequence). The CDR3 spells CSAWRPGTHLNTEAFF. CDR3 sequence (DNA): TGCAGTGCTTGGAGACCCGGGACACACCTTAACACTGAAGCTTTCTTT.

This clonotype was seen many times. The chain uses TRBV18 and TRBJ1-4; the D gene is possibly TRBD1 (6 bases). CDR1 and CDR2 from the germline V gene are KGHSH and LQKENI. The CDR3 sequence is 14 residues long. Trimming cost V 2 bases and J 6 bases, with 10 bases left between them. Here the CDR3 reads CASSPWGPDEKLFF. As DNA, the CDR3 is TGTGCCAGCTCACCATGGGGGCCGGATGAAAAACTGTTTTTT.

The rearrangement links TRBV9 to TRBJ2-1, with TRBD2 matching over 9 bases. Germline V CDR1 and CDR2: SGDLS, YYNGEE. The CDR3 totals 16 residues. V shed 0 bases, J shed 2 bases, and the junction held 3 bases outside the gene matches. DNA for the CDR3: TGTGCCAGCAGCGTAGAGCCTAGCGGGACCTACAATGAGCAGTTCTTC. Protein: CASSVEPSGTYNEQFF.

At least ten counts were recorded for this clonotype. For the CDR3, the DNA is TGTGCCAGCAGCGTAGGTCTAGCGGGACTCATTCCCTACGAGCAGTACTTC. This gives the protein CASSVGLAGLIPYEQYF. J is TRBJ2-7 and V is TRBV9; 9 bases line up with TRBD2. Per germline, CDR1 SGDLS and CDR2 YYNGEE. The CDR3 sequence is 17 residues long. The J segment lost 2 bases and the V segment lost 0 bases, leaving 9 bases of the junction unmatched.